This passage covers 22 T cell receptor beta chains from one sample sequenced in a study of beta chain features in type 1 diabetes. Findings of the study overall: Moderate yet significant TCRB CDR3 shortening was seen in Type 1 diabetes patients in all four CD4+ subsets.

No cognate antigen is known for these TCRs. The authors reverse transcribed all of the isolated RNA, so sequencing captured expressed TCRB transcripts. Assay used: immunoSEQ multiplex PCR; TCRdb lists only in-frame clones, some missing. The sample holds about 660,000 clones; over 13% are singletons and the top ten take roughly 0.04%. Sequencing was carried out using naive CD4+ T cells from blood. The receptors here all came from a young man with type 1 diabetes.

The J gene is TRBJ2-5, the V gene TRBV5-1; D might be TRBD1 or TRBD2, each matching 6 bases. Trimming cost V 4 bases and J 0 bases, with 10 bases left between them. Germline V gene lookup returns CDR1 SGHRS and CDR2 YFSETQ. The CDR3 is 14 amino acids. CDR3 coding DNA: TGCGCCAGCAGCCCGGGGGCCAACCAAGAGACCCAGTACTTC. This sequence encodes CASSPGANQETQYF.

Only a few counts were recorded for this clone. The CDR3: CAWSAGGADTQYF. The CDR3 coding sequence is TGTGCCTGGAGTGCAGGCGGGGCCGATACGCAGTATTTT. This chain uses TRBV30 with TRBJ2-3; maybe TRBD2 (6 bases). Germline V lookup: CDR1 GTSNPN, CDR2 SVGIG (reference sequence). V was trimmed by 1 base and J by 6 bases, leaving 11 bases between them. This CDR3 has 13 amino acids.

This clone was observed a handful of times. This rearrangement joins TRBV18 to TRBJ1-5; the D gene is possibly TRBD1 (5 bases). The CDR3 length is 16 residues. With 5 bases removed from V and 7 bases from J, the gap between germline ends came to 21 bases. CDR1 and CDR2 (germline): KGHSH, LQKENI. The CDR3 loop reads CASSKTEGQGSQPQHF. DNA of the CDR3: TGTGCCAGCTCAAAGACGGAGGGTCAGGGCAGCCAGCCCCAGCATTTT. Variable domain in full (rest from reference TRBV18 and TRBJ1-5): NAGVMQNPRHLVRRRGQEARLRCSPMKGHSHVYWYRQLPEEGLKFMVYLQKENIIDESGMPKERFSAEFPKEGPSILRIQQVVRGDSAAYFCASSKTEGQGSQPQHFGDGTRLSIL.

The table lists this clone with a few counts. This chain joins TRBV30 and TRBJ1-2, with D unresolved. The CDR3 totals 12 residues. Trimming removed 4 bases from V and 5 bases from J, with 11 bases in between. CDR1 is GTSNPN, CDR2 SVGIG, per germline (reference sequence). DNA for the CDR3: TGTGCCTGGATTCCCGACACATATGGCTACACCTTC. Translation: CAWIPDTYGYTF.

This clone was detected a few times. V gene TRBV6-1 combines with J gene TRBJ2-1; D call uncertain. The CDR3 contains 12 residues. Looked up from germline, CDR1 is MNHNS and CDR2 is SASEGT. V lost 5 bases, J lost 10 bases, and 12 bases lay in between. As DNA, the CDR3 is TGTGCCAGCAGTTTTCAGCGTAGGGAGCAGTTCTTC. It codes for CASSFQRREQFF.

The chain combines TRBV6-4 with TRBJ1-6; D is possibly TRBD1 (6 bases). V was pared by 6 bases and J by 2 bases, with 11 bases between. The CDR3 is 15 residues long. Germline V gene sequence: CDR1 MRHNA, CDR2 SNTAGT. The CDR3 is CASSLEGAYNSPLHF. The CDR3 nucleotides read TGTGCCAGCAGCCTCGAGGGGGCCTATAATTCACCCCTCCACTTT.

This clone was found a few times. The V and J genes are TRBV29-1 and TRBJ2-7; D may be TRBD1 or TRBD2 (5 bases each). Germline V gives CDR1 SQVTM, CDR2 ANQGSEA. The CDR3 runs 11 residues. Deletions cut 4 bases from V and 5 bases from J, with 9 bases between. DNA of the CDR3: TGCAGCGTTGGTAGGGGACACGAGCAGTACTTC. This sequence encodes CSVGRGHEQYF.

In its sample, this clone was seen a few times. The CDR3 nucleotides are TGTGCCAGCAGCCCCGGGACAGCCGGCACAGATACGCAGTATTTT. It codes for CASSPGTAGTDTQYF. V gene TRBV9 combines with J gene TRBJ2-3, with TRBD1 matching 7 bases. Germline lookup yields CDR1 SGDLS and CDR2 YYNGEE. The CDR3 length is 15 residues. The trim removed 4 bases at V and 1 base at J, leaving 6 bases unmatched.

The rearrangement joins TRBV7-2 to TRBJ1-5, with 9 bases that match TRBD1. V was pared by 5 bases and J by 6 bases, with 11 bases of the junction left unmatched. Germline V CDR1 and CDR2: SGHTA, FQGNSA. The CDR3 is 16 amino acids. CDR3 loop: CASSEPGQGLSQPQHF. The CDR3 bases are TGTGCCAGCAGCGAACCGGGACAGGGTTTAAGTCAGCCCCAGCATTTT.

The chain has TRBV19 and TRBJ2-7; D not certain. This CDR3 contains 12 residues. Germline loops: CDR1 LNHDA, CDR2 SQIVND (reference sequence). Trimming took off 5 bases at V and 2 bases at J, with 7 bases between the two ends. The CDR3 protein is CASSDTTYEQYF. The CDR3, as DNA: TGTGCCAGTAGTGACACTACCTACGAGCAGTACTTC.

This chain connects TRBV11-2 to TRBJ2-7; 13 bases align to TRBD2. Germline V gives CDR1 SGHAT, CDR2 FQNNGV. J gave up 3 bases and V 5 bases, and 4 bases lay outside the gene matches. This CDR3 contains 15 residues. The CDR3: CASSRTSGSGYEQYF. The CDR3 DNA sequence: TGTGCCAGCAGCCGGACTAGCGGGAGTGGCTACGAGCAGTACTTC.

This clone was detected only a few times. The gene calls are TRBV9 and TRBJ1-1; D is ambiguous. The length of the CDR3 is 14 residues. Trimming pared 0 bases from V and 1 base from J, leaving 7 bases between. Germline V gives CDR1 SGDLS, CDR2 YYNGEE. The CDR3 DNA follows: TGTGCCAGCAGCGTAGACCCAGAGAACACTGAAGCTTTCTTT. Protein: CASSVDPENTEAFF.

The chain joins TRBV6-6 to TRBJ1-1; D not certain. This CDR3 has 14 residues. Deletions cut 4 bases from V and 2 bases from J, with 11 bases between. In germline, CDR1 is MNHNY, CDR2 SVGAGI (reference sequence). The CDR3 here is CASSSRQINTEAFF. CDR3 nucleotide sequence: TGTGCCAGCAGTTCCCGGCAGATTAACACTGAAGCTTTCTTT.

The chain couples TRBV28 to TRBJ2-1; 11 bases are a match to TRBD2. Trimming cost V 3 bases and J 7 bases; bases outside gene matches: 11. The CDR3 is 17 residues long. Germline V gives CDR1 MDHEN, CDR2 SYDVKM. The CDR3: CASSFPILAGELNEQFF. The CDR3 nucleotides are TGTGCCAGCAGTTTTCCTATACTAGCGGGGGAACTAAATGAGCAGTTCTTC.

V gene TRBV28 combines with J gene TRBJ1-2; no definite D call. The ends were cut back, 7 bases at V and 8 bases at J, with 20 bases in the middle. The V gene's germline CDR1 is MDHEN and CDR2 SYDVKM. The CDR3 extends over 14 amino acids. The CDR3 nucleotides are TGTGCCAGCAAATCCGCGCCGGCTACGTACGGCTACACCTTC. Translated: CASKSAPATYGYTF.

V and J are TRBV6-1 and TRBJ2-1; 11 nucleotides align to TRBD1. This CDR3 spans 14 amino acids. The V and J ends lost 7 bases and 6 bases, in that order; junction bases with no gene match: 5. Germline CDR1 and CDR2: MNHNS and SASEGT. CDR3 sequence reads: CASTSGQGGNEQFF. The CDR3 DNA is TGTGCCAGCACCTCGGGACAGGGGGGCAATGAGCAGTTCTTC.

The J gene is TRBJ1-5, the V gene TRBV6-5; TRBD1 agrees at 9 bases. This CDR3 is built from 15 residues. Germline CDR1 is MNHEY and CDR2 is SVGAGI. V lost 3 bases to trimming and J lost 6 bases; unmatched junction nucleotides: 6. The CDR3 loop is CASSYSGQGIQPQHF. The DNA for the CDR3 is TGTGCCAGCAGTTATAGTGGACAGGGGATTCAGCCCCAGCATTTT.

This clone occurred a few times. The chain has TRBV7-2 and TRBJ2-7, with D perhaps matching TRBD2 (5 bases). The length of the CDR3 is 14 residues. Germline V gene sequence: CDR1 SGHTA, CDR2 FQGNSA. V gave up 5 bases and J gave up 2 bases, with 13 bases separating them. The CDR3 bases are TGTGCCAGCAGCCCCCAACTAGGGCCCTACGAGCAGTACTTC. Its translation: CASSPQLGPYEQYF.

In its sample, this clone was seen a few times. The chain combines TRBV7-9 with TRBJ2-7; D is perhaps TRBD1 or TRBD2 (5 bases each). The CDR3 consists of 15 residues. V was clipped by 8 bases and J by 2 bases, with 19 bases between them. Germline assignment: CDR1 SEHNR and CDR2 FQNEAQ (reference sequence). In DNA, the CDR3 is TGTGCCAGCTCCACCCCCCCTGGGGGAACCTACGAGCAGTACTTC. Amino acid sequence: CASSTPPGGTYEQYF.

This clone was observed a handful of times. The V gene is TRBV30, the J gene TRBJ1-4; D is possibly TRBD1 (5 bases). V was pared by 2 bases and J by 8 bases, with 9 bases between. Germline CDR1 GTSNPN, CDR2 SVGIG (reference sequence). This CDR3 has 12 residues. The CDR3 DNA reads TGTGCCTGGAGTAGGTGGGACGAAAAACTGTTTTTT. This sequence encodes CAWSRWDEKLFF. Full variable domain (rest looked up from reference TRBV30 and TRBJ1-4): SQTIHQWPATLVQPVGSPLSLECTVEGTSNPNLYWYRQAAGRGLQLLFYSVGIGQISSEVPQNLSASRPQDRQFILSSKKLLLSDSGFYLCAWSRWDEKLFFGSGTQLSVL.

The chain couples TRBV30 to TRBJ2-1; D possibly corresponds to TRBD1 (6 bases). V dropped 5 bases and J dropped 8 bases, with 16 bases sitting between them. Germline V gives CDR1 GTSNPN, CDR2 SVGIG (reference sequence). This CDR3 region has 13 residues. CDR3 in amino acids: CAWHTGNRDEQFF. The DNA of the CDR3 is TGTGCCTGGCATACAGGGAACCGAGATGAGCAGTTCTTC.

This clone turned up a few times. In the same sample, other DNA sequences code for this CDR3. The CDR3 is CASSEPGQGYEQYF. The CDR3 DNA follows: TGTGCCAGCAGTGAGCCGGGACAGGGGTACGAGCAGTACTTC. The rearrangement joins TRBV25-1 to TRBJ2-7, with TRBD1 matching 10 bases. The V gene end was trimmed by 3 bases and the J gene end by 4 bases; junction bases not matched to a gene: 3. Germline lookup yields CDR1 MGHDK and CDR2 SYGVNS. The CDR3 has 14 amino acids.